These T cell receptor beta chains were read from a single sample in a study of blood T cell repertoires in COVID-19. Only in-frame clones appear in the TCRdb table, and some are missing; sequencing was by immunoSEQ multiplex PCR. The table has over 65,000 clones, around four fifths seen once. Sequenced sample: peripheral blood. The receptors come from a man older than 75 with active or convalescent COVID-19. CDR3s include the opening cysteine and the closing phenylalanine or tryptophan. Each record gives: D gene, CDR3 length, clone size, V gene, J gene, CDR3 protein, CDR3 DNA. D genes are given only for firm matches. Clone size is given for some rows only: seen once, a few or many times, or a class if the clone is expanded.

>-|12|-|TRBV5-4|TRBJ2-1
CASSFVGNEQFF
TGTGCCAGCAGCTTTGTCGGGAATGAGCAGTTCTTC
>-|17|few|TRBV7-8|TRBJ1-5
CASSLAPQTPTNQPQHF
TGTGCCAGCAGCTTAGCGCCACAGACGCCTACTAATCAGCCCCAGCATTTT
>TRBD1|15|-|TRBV9|TRBJ1-6
CASSVMEGAESPLHF
TGTGCCAGCAGCGTCATGGAGGGGGCAGAGTCACCCCTCCACTTT
>-|16|-|TRBV15|TRBJ1-3
CATSRRRETSGNTIYF
TGTGCCACCAGCAGACGAAGGGAGACCTCTGGAAACACCATATATTTT
>TRBD2|14|-|TRBV9|TRBJ2-1
CASSVGTSVNEQFF
TGTGCCAGCAGCGTCGGGACTAGCGTTAATGAGCAGTTCTTC
>TRBD1|13|few|TRBV27|TRBJ1-2
CASRGQGTYGYTF
TGTGCCAGCAGGGGACAGGGGACCTATGGCTACACCTTC
>TRBD1|13|once|TRBV29-1|TRBJ2-1
CSADRGQGNEQFF
TGCAGCGCTGACAGGGGGCAAGGCAATGAGCAGTTCTTC
>-|14|-|TRBV5-6|TRBJ1-2
CASSLVQAQGGYTF
TGTGCCAGCAGCTTGGTGCAGGCGCAGGGGGGCTACACCTTC
>-|16|-|TRBV7-9|TRBJ1-3
CASSPLSRGSGNTIYF
TGTGCCAGCAGCCCGCTTTCCAGGGGATCTGGAAACACCATATATTTT
>TRBD1|13|-|TRBV6-5|TRBJ1-5
CASTPDRGQPQHF
TGTGCCAGCACACCGGACAGGGGTCAGCCCCAGCATTTT
>TRBD1|15|many|TRBV19|TRBJ2-5
CASSGTGDVQETQYF
TGTGCCAGTAGTGGGACAGGAGACGTACAAGAGACCCAGTACTTC
>TRBD1|12|-|TRBV6-6|TRBJ2-5
CASLGTGQTQYF
TGTGCCAGCCTGGGGACAGGGCAGACCCAGTACTTC
>-|16|-|TRBV4-1|TRBJ2-5
CASSQDAGAGGETQYF
TGCGCCAGCAGCCAAGACGCGGGGGCCGGGGGAGAGACCCAGTACTTC
>-|14|-|TRBV15|TRBJ1-2
CATSSDLLDYGYTF
TGTGCCACCAGCAGCGATCTGCTAGACTATGGCTACACCTTC
>-|15|-|TRBV5-4|TRBJ2-3
CASSSERWSTDTQYF
TGTGCCAGCAGCTCTGAGAGGTGGAGCACAGATACGCAGTATTTT
>-|13|-|TRBV5-4|TRBJ1-2
CASSLRGNYGYTF
TGTGCCAGCAGCTTGCGGGGTAACTATGGCTACACCTTC